Following are 13 T cell receptor beta chains from one sample sequenced in a study of early T cells in non-severe SARS-CoV-2 infection. TCRdb analysed the 5' RACE reads with MiXCR anew, one entry per CDR3 protein. The sample carries some 120,000 distinct CDR3 sequences, about 16% recorded once. The specimen was whole blood. Receptors originate from an adult who was a healthcare worker with PCR-confirmed SARS-CoV-2 infection or an uninfected control (not recorded which).

This clonotype was observed a handful of times. J is TRBJ1-1 and V is TRBV3-1; weak D call: TRBD1 (5 bases). Trimming left V 1 base short and J 7 bases short, with 7 bases between. This CDR3 has 12 residues. The germline V gene encodes CDR1 LGHDT and CDR2 YNNKEL (reference sequence). CDR3 DNA: TGTGCCAGCAGCCAAGGGGGCCTTGAAGCTTTCTTT. Amino acid sequence: CASSQGGLEAFF.

This clonotype has just a few counts. The V call is TRBV7-6, the J call TRBJ2-1, with D hard to call. CDR1 and CDR2 (germline): SGHVS, FNYEAQ. V was trimmed by 3 bases and J by 6 bases, leaving 15 bases between them. The CDR3 totals 15 residues. The CDR3 region is CASSLEPEVPNEQFF. DNA of the CDR3: TGTGCCAGCAGCTTGGAACCGGAAGTACCCAATGAGCAGTTCTTC. Full variable domain (outside the CDR3, taken from reference TRBV7-6 and TRBJ2-1): GAGVSQSPRYKVTKRGQDVALRCDPISGHVSLYWYRQALGQGPEFLTYFNYEAQQDKSGLPNDRFSAERPEGSISTLTIQRTEQRDSAMYRCASSLEPEVPNEQFFGPGTRLTVL.

CDR3 residues: CAGMRDGELFF. CDR3 bases: TGTGCCGGAATGAGGGACGGGGAGCTGTTTTTT. The chain links TRBV30 to TRBJ2-2, with D possibly TRBD2 on 5 matching bases. The CDR3 extends over 11 amino acids. V was shortened by 8 bases and J by 7 bases, with 11 bases between the two germline ends. Germline V gene lookup returns CDR1 GTSNPN and CDR2 SVGIG (reference sequence).

V is TRBV2 and J is TRBJ1-5; D is ambiguous. CDR3 length equals 11 residues. V dropped 3 bases and J dropped 5 bases, with 2 bases sitting between them. Per germline, CDR1 SNHLY and CDR2 FYNNEI. CDR3 DNA: TGTGCCAGCAGTGATGATCAGCCCCAGCATTTT. This sequence encodes CASSDDQPQHF.

This clonotype appeared many times. The chain is built from TRBV19 and TRBJ2-3; the match to TRBD1 covers 7 bases. Germline CDR1 is LNHDA and CDR2 is SQIVND (reference sequence). The CDR3 is 12 amino acids. The DNA of the CDR3 is TGTGCTGCCGGGACAGGCACAGATACGCAGTATTTT. Protein product: CAAGTGTDTQYF.

In this sample, this clonotype turned up a few times. The chain uses TRBV7-2 and TRBJ2-1; 7 bases match TRBD1. CDR3 length equals 15 residues. Germline V CDR1 and CDR2: SGHTA, FQGNSA. V lost 3 bases and J lost 2; bases outside the gene matches: 4. CDR3 in amino acids: CASSFGTAPYNEQFF. The DNA of the CDR3 is TGTGCCAGCAGCTTTGGGACAGCTCCCTACAATGAGCAGTTCTTC.

This clonotype was seen just once. The CDR3 end shows no conserved phenylalanine or tryptophan, and so a read error is likely. The rearrangement links TRBV12-3 or TRBV12-4 to TRBJ1-5; D call uncertain. V was trimmed by 5 bases and J by 1 base, leaving 9 bases between them. This CDR3 region has 14 residues. The CDR3 region has the DNA TGTGCCAGCAGTCCCAACGGGAGCAATCAGCCCCAGCATTCT. As protein: CASSPNGSNQPQHS.

There are a few counts of this clonotype. This chain connects TRBV5-4 to TRBJ2-5, with 9 nucleotides matching TRBD1. Germline V gives CDR1 SGHNT, CDR2 YYREEE (reference sequence). Germline trimming cut 4 bases from V and 1 base from J; bases unmatched to any gene: 8. CDR3 length: 16 residues. In DNA form, the CDR3 reads TGTGCCAGCAGCACAGGGGGCGGGGGTCCCCAAGAGACCCAGTACTTC. This translates into CASSTGGGGPQETQYF.

This clonotype has at least ten counts. The chain joins TRBV7-9 to TRBJ2-5, with TRBD1 identical over 7 bases. Germline V gene lookup returns CDR1 SEHNR and CDR2 FQNEAQ (reference sequence). The length of the CDR3 is 14 residues. With V trimmed by 4 bases and J by 3 bases, 5 bases remained unmatched. CDR3 coding DNA: TGTGCCAGCAGCTCTCACAGGGGTGAAGAGACCCAGTACTTC. Translated: CASSSHRGEETQYF.

This clonotype showed up many times. The chain is built from TRBV15 and TRBJ1-1, with D uncertain. The ends were cut back, 3 bases at V and 8 bases at J, with 10 bases in the middle. Per the germline V gene, CDR1 is LNHNV and CDR2 is YYDKDF (reference sequence). This CDR3 has 12 residues. The CDR3 coding sequence is TGTGCCACCAGCAGCCCTCCGAGGGAAGCTTTCTTT. This sequence encodes CATSSPPREAFF.

A few counts support this clonotype. The rearrangement joins TRBV7-6 to TRBJ1-2; D remains ambiguous. V gave up 0 bases and J gave up 2 bases, with 13 bases separating them. This CDR3 comprises 16 residues. Germline V gene lookup returns CDR1 SGHVS and CDR2 FNYEAQ. The CDR3 DNA reads as TGTGCCAGCAGCTTAGCGCTTGGAGACTTCAACTATGGCTACACCTTC. Its protein is CASSLALGDFNYGYTF.

Many counts were recorded for this clonotype. This chain uses TRBV6-2 or TRBV6-3 with TRBJ1-1; no reliable D call. CDR3 length: 11 residues. V lost 5 bases to trimming and J lost 7 bases, with 8 bases between them. CDR1 and CDR2 (germline): MNHEY, SVGEGT. CDR3: CASSMSGEAFF. In DNA, the CDR3 is TGTGCCAGCAGTATGTCGGGTGAAGCTTTCTTT.

This clonotype was counted only a few times. The chain recombines TRBV10-2 with TRBJ2-1, with D perhaps being TRBD1 or TRBD2 (5 bases each). Trimming shortened V by 4 bases and J by 8 bases, and 15 bases separated the two germline ends. The CDR3 sequence is 14 residues long. In germline, CDR1 is WSHSY, CDR2 SAAADI. CDR3 nucleotides: TGCGCCAGCAGTGCTGCCAGGGCGGAGGATGAGCAGTTCTTC. This encodes CASSAARAEDEQFF.